These T cell receptor beta chains were read from a single sample in a study of PD-1 blockade in classical Hodgkin lymphoma. Measured with immunoSEQ multiplex PCR; TCRdb has only the in-frame clones, and not every one. Among about 28,000 clones listed, over 75% were seen once. This material consisted of CD4+ T cells from blood, taken before the fourth cycle of nivolumab. The source of these receptors is a human donor with classical Hodgkin lymphoma. Each CDR3 is given with its conserved first and last residue. Each record gives: clone size, CDR3 length, V gene, J gene, D gene, CDR3 protein, CDR3 DNA. A D gene is named only where the DNA matches it firmly. Part of the rows lack a size; the others show once, few, many or a class for expanded clones.

NA	18	TRBV15	TRBJ1-4	TRBD1	CATSRDLVAGTGGEKLFF	TGTGCCACCAGCAGAGATCTGGTCGCCGGGACAGGAGGTGAAAAACTGTTTTTT
few	15	TRBV5-1	TRBJ1-1	TRBD1	CASSTQGAGSTEAFF	TGCGCCAGCAGCACCCAGGGGGCAGGATCCACTGAAGCTTTCTTT
NA	15	TRBV4-1	TRBJ2-3	NA	CASSQSRPYSVTQYF	TGCGCCAGCAGCCAATCGCGGCCCTACAGTGTTACGCAGTATTTT
NA	18	TRBV4-2	TRBJ2-5	TRBD2	CASSQDPSGSGVFETQYF	TGTGCCAGCAGCCAAGATCCGTCGGGTAGCGGGGTATTCGAGACCCAGTACTTC
NA	13	TRBV5-1	TRBJ2-3	NA	CASSFDSTDTQYF	TGCGCCAGCAGCTTCGACAGCACAGATACGCAGTATTTT
once	14	TRBV2	TRBJ2-7	TRBD1	CASSGGDRVGEQYF	TGTGCCAGCAGTGGGGGAGACAGGGTGGGCGAGCAGTACTTC
NA	16	TRBV9	TRBJ2-1	TRBD2	CASSEPRGGVGDEQFF	TGTGCCAGCAGCGAACCACGGGGGGGAGTTGGGGATGAGCAGTTCTTC
NA	15	TRBV5-1	TRBJ1-1	NA	CASSLVTGLSTEAFF	TGCGCCAGCAGCTTGGTAACGGGTCTGAGCACTGAAGCTTTCTTT
few	14	TRBV5-1	TRBJ1-2	TRBD1	CASSLGTGAHGYTF	TGCGCCAGCAGCTTGGGGACAGGGGCGCATGGCTACACCTTC
few	12	TRBV6-5	TRBJ2-1	NA	CASSERYNEQFF	TGTGCCAGCAGCGAGAGGTACAATGAGCAGTTCTTC
NA	16	TRBV9	TRBJ2-6	NA	CASSVVFGAGANVLTF	TGTGCCAGCAGCGTAGTTTTCGGGGCTGGGGCCAACGTCCTGACTTTC
NA	14	TRBV2	TRBJ2-7	NA	CASSNSRSAYEQYF	TGTGCCAGCAGTAACTCCCGGTCTGCCTACGAGCAGTACTTC
NA	15	TRBV30	TRBJ2-2	TRBD2	CAWSSGLAGAGELFF	TGTGCCTGGAGTTCTGGCCTAGCGGGGGCCGGGGAGCTGTTTTTT
NA	15	TRBV19	TRBJ1-5	TRBD1	CASSPGTVSNQPQHF	TGTGCCAGTAGCCCAGGGACAGTTAGCAATCAGCCCCAGCATTTT
NA	15	TRBV18	TRBJ2-7	NA	CASSPQGLPLYEQYF	TGTGCCAGCTCACCACAGGGACTCCCCCTCTACGAGCAGTACTTC
NA	14	TRBV7-2	TRBJ2-3	NA	CASSLLVGADTQYF	TGTGCCAGCAGCCTACTCGTCGGAGCTGATACGCAGTATTTT
NA	15	TRBV6-6	TRBJ2-1	TRBD2	CASSPSGGAFDEQFF	TGTGCCAGCAGCCCGAGCGGGGGGGCATTCGATGAGCAGTTCTTC
NA	12	TRBV2	TRBJ1-5	NA	CASTAGAVPQHF	TGTGCCAGCACCGCCGGGGCGGTGCCCCAGCATTTT
NA	14	TRBV2	TRBJ2-7	NA	CASSEQVGSYEQYF	TGTGCCAGCAGTGAACAGGTCGGATCCTACGAGCAGTACTTC
NA	17	TRBV25-1	TRBJ1-6	NA	CASSRNSVGGYNSPLHF	TGTGCCAGCAGTCGTAACTCGGTCGGAGGGTATAATTCACCCCTCCACTTT
NA	15	TRBV5-8	TRBJ1-5	NA	CASSFGGYSNQPQHF	TGTGCCAGCAGCTTCGGGGGGTATAGCAATCAGCCCCAGCATTTT
NA	12	TRBV28	TRBJ1-2	NA	CASTSRGRGYTF	TGTGCCAGCACCTCGCGGGGACGTGGCTACACCTTC
NA	16	TRBV28	TRBJ2-7	TRBD2	CASSPTGLAGDYEQYF	TGTGCCAGCAGTCCGACGGGGCTAGCGGGAGACTACGAGCAGTACTTC
NA	16	TRBV6-1	TRBJ1-3	TRBD1	CASSGRQGRSGNTIYF	TGTGCCAGCAGTGGAAGACAGGGGCGGTCTGGAAACACCATATATTTT
NA	15	TRBV2	TRBJ2-7	TRBD2	CASSKLAAASYEQYF	TGTGCCAGCAGCAAACTAGCGGCCGCCTCCTACGAGCAGTACTTC
NA	15	TRBV2	TRBJ1-5	NA	CASRGFGYSNQPQHF	TGTGCCAGCAGGGGGTTCGGTTATAGCAATCAGCCCCAGCATTTT
NA	14	TRBV29-1	TRBJ2-3	NA	CSAWWGSSTDTQYF	TGCAGCGCCTGGTGGGGTTCTAGCACAGATACGCAGTATTTT
NA	14	TRBV6-5	TRBJ1-3	NA	CASSRQYSGNTIYF	TGTGCCAGCAGTCGACAGTACTCTGGAAACACCATATATTTT